These T cell receptor beta chains were read from a single sample in a study of T-cell memory formation after mild COVID-19. One entry per CDR3 protein results from TCRdb running MiXCR on the 5' RACE reads. The table has roughly 400,000 distinct CDR3 sequences, roughly a quarter seen once. Sequenced: PBMCs or a T cell subset sorted from them (not recorded which). These receptor sequences come from an adult woman who had mild COVID-19 (a few samples of this study predate the infection). Cell type and time point are not known. CDR3s include the opening cysteine and the closing phenylalanine or tryptophan. Each record gives: V gene, J gene, CDR3 protein.

v_call: TRBV9; j_call: TRBJ2-3; cdr3_aa: CASSVGDFTSGGDTQYF
v_call: TRBV7-9; j_call: TRBJ1-1; cdr3_aa: CASSLASPMNTEAFF
v_call: TRBV20-1; j_call: TRBJ2-6; cdr3_aa: CSARGESSGANVLTF
v_call: TRBV7-3; j_call: TRBJ2-1; cdr3_aa: CASTTIWQFF
v_call: TRBV27; j_call: TRBJ2-1; cdr3_aa: CASTTDRSGSATHNEQFF
v_call: TRBV5-1; j_call: TRBJ2-5; cdr3_aa: CASRHGQETQYF
v_call: TRBV5-1; j_call: TRBJ2-7; cdr3_aa: CASSPDPGLAAEQYF
v_call: TRBV20-1; j_call: TRBJ2-3; cdr3_aa: CSACDRPGSSTDTQYF
v_call: TRBV29-1; j_call: TRBJ2-3; cdr3_aa: CSVEENMVGLTSARTDTQYF
v_call: TRBV10-3; j_call: TRBJ1-1; cdr3_aa: CAISQGEGTEAFF
v_call: TRBV5-1; j_call: TRBJ2-5; cdr3_aa: CASSPSGGPEETQYF
v_call: TRBV14; j_call: TRBJ2-1; cdr3_aa: CASSQDFGADYNEQFF
v_call: TRBV5-1; j_call: TRBJ2-1; cdr3_aa: CASSLEGTGSNEQFF
v_call: TRBV7-9; j_call: TRBJ2-1; cdr3_aa: CASSLGGTSGGSPLF
v_call: TRBV24-1; j_call: TRBJ1-2; cdr3_aa: CASGGGAVYGYTF
v_call: TRBV27; j_call: TRBJ1-5; cdr3_aa: CASSSVPYQPQHF
v_call: TRBV2; j_call: TRBJ2-1; cdr3_aa: CASVGRSYNEQFF
v_call: TRBV6-6; j_call: TRBJ2-7; cdr3_aa: CASRHSGGLYEQYF
v_call: TRBV10-3; j_call: TRBJ1-1; cdr3_aa: CATQQGTGEAFF
v_call: TRBV30; j_call: TRBJ2-1; cdr3_aa: CAWSVHGGGSGEQFF
v_call: TRBV27; j_call: TRBJ2-5; cdr3_aa: CASSLTLRTAYQETQYF
v_call: TRBV20-1; j_call: TRBJ1-2; cdr3_aa: CSARDAVTPSNYGYTF
v_call: TRBV9; j_call: TRBJ1-1; cdr3_aa: CASSHGQGYTEAFF